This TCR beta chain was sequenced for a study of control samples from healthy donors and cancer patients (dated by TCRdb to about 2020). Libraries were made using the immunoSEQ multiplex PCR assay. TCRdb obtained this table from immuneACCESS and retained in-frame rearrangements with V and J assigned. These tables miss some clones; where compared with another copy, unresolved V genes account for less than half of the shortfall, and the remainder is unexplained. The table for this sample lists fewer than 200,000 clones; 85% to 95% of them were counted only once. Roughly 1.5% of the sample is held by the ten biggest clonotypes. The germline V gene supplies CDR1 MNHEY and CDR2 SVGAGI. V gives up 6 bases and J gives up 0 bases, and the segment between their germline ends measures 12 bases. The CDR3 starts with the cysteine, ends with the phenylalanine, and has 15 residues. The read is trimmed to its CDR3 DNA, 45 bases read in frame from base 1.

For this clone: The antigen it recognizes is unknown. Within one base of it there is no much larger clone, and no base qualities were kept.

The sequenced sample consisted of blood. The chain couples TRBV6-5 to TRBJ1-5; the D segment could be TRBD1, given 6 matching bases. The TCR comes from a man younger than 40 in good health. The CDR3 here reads CASSRQANSNQPQHF. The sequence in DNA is TGTGCCAGCAGCCGACAGGCTAATAGCAATCAGCCCCAGCATTTT.